The text below deals with one T cell receptor (beta chain). As yet, its antigen is unknown. The data were taken from a study of glioma-infiltrating T cells after dendritic cell vaccination. Study in general: Three intradermal dendritic cell vaccine injections were given every two weeks.

The CDR3 extends over 17 amino acids. V lost 3 bases and J lost 6; bases outside the gene matches: 6. The germline gives CDR1 SGHRS, CDR2 YFSETQ. Generated by immunoSEQ multiplex PCR, the TCRdb table keeps only in-frame clones and is missing some. Here the sample spans fewer than 110,000 clones, roughly 76% being singletons. Study observations and caveats: Patients with more pretreatment TILs had longer time to progression and survival.

The sequencing used blood, collected before dendritic cell vaccination. The receptor was isolated from a human donor with glioblastoma. The chain employs TRBV5-1 and TRBJ2-4; 16 bases agree with TRBD2. For the CDR3, the DNA is TGCGCCAGCAGCTGGGGACTAGCGGGGGGGCGGGTAAACATTCAGTACTTC. Its translation is CASSWGLAGGRVNIQYF. The full variable domain, its missing parts supplied by reference TRBV5-1 and TRBJ2-4, is KAGVTQTPRYLIKTRGQQVTLSCSPISGHRSVSWYQQTPGQGLQFLFEYFSETQRNKGNFPGRFSGRQFSNSRSEMNVSTLELGDSALYLCASSWGLAGGRVNIQYFGAGTRLSVL.